The 9 T cell receptor beta chains given below trace back to one sample, sequenced in a study of post-analysis software for immune sequencing data. Study findings and constraints: Included in a set of about 5 TRBV segments more frequent in patients than controls were TRBV5-6, TRBV5-1 and TRBV20-1.

Unique-molecular-identifier-tagged TCR beta cDNA libraries were used. TCRdb itself ran the PCR reads through MiXCR, one entry per CDR3 protein. This sample has about 820,000 distinct CDR3 sequences, with 53% found just once. Which antigens these TCRs recognize remains unknown. The sequenced material came from blood. These receptors were taken from a girl aged 5-17 years with multiple sclerosis.

This clonotype was observed a single time. The chain couples TRBV10-3 to TRBJ2-7; possibly TRBD1 for D (6 bases). CDR3 size: 15 residues. In germline, CDR1 is ENHRY, CDR2 SYGVKD. The ends were cut back, 1 base at V and 6 bases at J, with 16 bases in the middle. CDR3 in amino acids: CAISELGHPPSEQYF. Here the CDR3 DNA reads TGTGCCATCAGTGAGTTGGGACATCCTCCCTCCGAGCAGTACTTC.

The chain uses TRBV12-3 or TRBV12-4 and TRBJ1-1, with TRBD1 matching over 7 bases. The CDR3 has 16 amino acids. The ends lost 5 bases at V and 2 bases at J; junction bases unmatched: 11. CDR3 loop: CASSPGTAILNTEAFF. CDR3 bases: TGTGCCAGCAGTCCCGGGACAGCCATCTTAAACACTGAAGCTTTCTTT.

The gene calls are TRBV6-1 and TRBJ2-3; D is uncertain. The V gene lost 7 bases and the J gene lost 2 bases, with 13 bases spanning the gap. The CDR3 has 14 residues. Germline V gene sequence: CDR1 MNHNS, CDR2 SASEGT. The CDR3 nucleotides are TGTGCCAGCACGGTCGGCTTTCCCACAGATACGCAGTATTTT. Residues: CASTVGFPTDTQYF.

This clonotype was seen more than once but under ten times. The chain combines TRBV6-5 with TRBJ2-7; D is undetermined. Trimming pared 0 bases from V and 3 bases from J, leaving 12 bases between. Germline CDR1 is MNHEY and CDR2 is SVGAGI. The CDR3 spans 15 residues. The CDR3 DNA reads as TGTGCCAGCAGTTACTCACCCGGTGGCAGCTACGAGCAGTACTTC. Translated: CASSYSPGGSYEQYF.

This chain connects TRBV20-1 to TRBJ2-3; D remains ambiguous. Germline lookup yields CDR1 DFQATT and CDR2 SNEGSKA (reference sequence). This CDR3 contains 10 residues. Trimming took off 6 bases at V and 5 bases at J, with 6 bases between the two ends. CDR3: CSALRDTQYF. CDR3 nucleotide sequence: TGCAGTGCCCTTCGAGATACGCAGTATTTT.

The rearrangement links TRBV29-1 to TRBJ1-6; D possibly corresponds to TRBD1 (5 bases). This CDR3 is 13 amino acids long. The V end was cut by 5 bases, the J end by 7 bases, with 12 bases between. The germline CDR1 and CDR2 sequences are SQVTM and ANQGSEA. The CDR3 protein is CSVWAGMNSPLHF. CDR3 DNA: TGCAGCGTTTGGGCAGGGATGAATTCACCCCTCCACTTT.

This chain joins TRBV7-9 and TRBJ1-4; 10 bases are a match to TRBD1. The germline V gene has CDR1 SEHNR and CDR2 FQNEAQ (reference sequence). The CDR3 length is 14 residues. The V gene end was trimmed by 5 bases and the J gene end by 6 bases; junction bases not matched to a gene: 3. This chain's CDR3 is CASSDRGLDEKLFF. CDR3 coding DNA: TGTGCCAGCAGCGACAGGGGGCTAGATGAAAAACTGTTTTTT. Full variable domain (remainder filled in from reference TRBV7-9 and TRBJ1-4): DTGVSQNPRHKITKRGQNVTFRCDPISEHNRLYWYRQTLGQGPEFLTYFQNEAQLEKSRLLSDRFSAERPKGSFSTLEIQRTEQGDSAMYLCASSDRGLDEKLFFGSGTQLSVL.

This clonotype was seen more than once but under ten times. This chain joins TRBV20-1 and TRBJ2-1; tentatively, D is TRBD2 (5 bases). CDR3 length equals 17 residues. Germline V gives CDR1 DFQATT, CDR2 SNEGSKA (reference sequence). The germline V and J ends were trimmed by 0 bases and 6 bases, with 21 bases remaining between them. The CDR3 protein is CSARDKHDGLAANEQFF. The CDR3 DNA sequence: TGCAGTGCTAGAGATAAGCACGACGGGCTAGCCGCCAATGAGCAGTTCTTC.

This clonotype was recorded a few times. The chain joins TRBV3-1 to TRBJ2-1; D remains ambiguous. CDR1 is LGHDT, CDR2 YNNKEL, per germline (reference sequence). This CDR3 has 15 amino acids. V was trimmed by 0 bases and J by 6 bases, leaving 12 bases between them. The CDR3 region has the DNA TGTGCCAGCAGCCAAGACCTCGCACTCCCCAATGAGCAGTTCTTC. It translates to CASSQDLALPNEQFF.